Following are 30 T cell receptor beta chains from one sample sequenced in a study (dated by TCRdb to the mid-2010s). Library preparation employed 5' RACE. The sequencing machine was an Illumina MiSeq. The public reads were reanalyzed by TCRdb: fastp trimming at Q25, MiXCR alignment, in-frame beta chains only. Merged by CDR3 protein, the rows form single entries marked with the most common genes and DNA. The sample data list fewer than 75,000 distinct CDR3 sequences, and around 24% of these were observed just once. Roughly 2.2% of the sample lies in the top ten. CD4+CD25+CD127-/low cells were isolated as Tregs. Sequencing was carried out using tumor-infiltrating Tregs sorted from the breast tumor. Every receptor here comes from a female donor with breast cancer.

This clonotype was recorded a few times. This chain joins TRBV5-4 and TRBJ2-5, with TRBD1 identical over 9 bases. The germline V gene has CDR1 SGHNT and CDR2 YYREEE (reference sequence). CDR3 size: 14 residues. Trimming at V came to 3 bases and at J to 3 bases, leaving 3 bases not matched to a gene. CDR3 protein: CASSSGQGKETQYF. The CDR3 DNA reads as TGTGCCAGCAGCTCAGGACAGGGGAAAGAGACCCAGTACTTC.

This clonotype has ten or more counts. The rearrangement links TRBV4-3 to TRBJ2-1; no definite D call. Germline V gene lookup returns CDR1 LGHNA and CDR2 YSLEER. CDR3 size: 13 residues. Trimming left V 0 bases short and J 9 bases short, with 9 bases between. The CDR3 spells CASSQDHSVEQFF. CDR3 nucleotide sequence: TGCGCCAGCAGCCAAGATCATTCGGTTGAGCAGTTCTTC.

This clonotype was seen more than once but under ten times. J is TRBJ2-7 and V is TRBV6-5, with D unclear. Germline V gene data show CDR1 as MNHEY and CDR2 as SVGAGI. CDR3 length equals 13 residues. V was pared by 2 bases and J by 4 bases, with 9 bases between. CDR3 DNA sequence: TGTGCCAGCAGTTACCGGTTGGGTTACGAGCAGTACGTC. Translated: CASSYRLGYEQYV.

This clonotype was detected many times. The DNA of the CDR3 is TGCGCCAGCAGCTTTGGGGGAGGACAGCCCCAGCATTTT. It encodes CASSFGGGQPQHF. This rearrangement joins TRBV5-1 to TRBJ1-5; D might be TRBD1 (5 bases). Trimming took off 2 bases at V and 7 bases at J, with 10 bases between the two ends. The CDR3 consists of 13 residues. Germline V CDR1 and CDR2: SGHRS, YFSETQ.

With regard to this clonotype: A much larger clone differs by one base, so this may be a read error. The V and J genes are TRBV15 and TRBJ1-3; no clear D. Germline CDR1 is LNHNV and CDR2 is YYDKDF (reference sequence). V was pared by 8 bases and J by 2 bases, with 10 bases between. CDR3 size: 13 residues. CDR3 amino acids: CATAESTGNTIYF. The DNA of the CDR3 is TGTGCCACCGCCGAGAGTACTGGAAACACCATATATTTT.

This chain links TRBV5-1 with TRBJ1-1, with a tentative D call TRBD1 (5 bases). Germline V gene data show CDR1 as SGHRS and CDR2 as YFSETQ. The length of the CDR3 is 14 residues. Trimming stripped 3 bases from V and 0 bases from J, with 9 bases between. CDR3 nucleotide sequence: TGCGCCAGCAGCTCAGAGACAGTGAACACTGAAGCTTTCTTT. Translation gives CASSSETVNTEAFF.

A few counts support this clonotype. The chain recombines TRBV7-9 with TRBJ2-7; 10 positions match TRBD1. The CDR3 sequence is 14 residues long. Unmatched junction bases numbered 3, after V lost 4 bases and J lost 3 bases. CDR1 is SEHNR and CDR2 is FQNEAQ in the germline V gene (reference sequence). Here the CDR3 DNA reads TGTGCCAGCAGCTCGGGACAGGGGCTCTACGAGCAGTACTTC. This translates into CASSSGQGLYEQYF.

The CDR3 here is CASSVGTSGSGEQFF. For the CDR3, the DNA is TGTGCCAGCAGCGTTGGGACTAGCGGGAGCGGGGAGCAGTTCTTC. The rearrangement links TRBV7-2 to TRBJ2-1, with 14 bases that match TRBD2. Germline CDR1 and CDR2: SGHTA and FQGNSA. This CDR3 is built from 15 residues. The J segment lost 10 bases and the V segment lost 5 bases, leaving 7 bases of the junction unmatched.

The chain recombines TRBV7-8 with TRBJ1-6; the D gene is possibly TRBD1 (6 bases). From germline, CDR1 is SGHVS and CDR2 FQNEAQ. The CDR3 length is 21 residues. Trimming stripped 2 bases from V and 10 bases from J, with 33 bases between. CDR3 in amino acids: CASSLMRRERTAEGKKSPLHF. CDR3 coding DNA: TGTGCCAGCAGCTTAATGAGGAGGGAAAGGACAGCGGAAGGGAAAAAATCACCCCTCCACTTT.

On this clonotype itself: A read error may explain this, as a much larger clone is one base away. The chain uses TRBV5-1 and TRBJ1-6; 9 bases fit TRBD1. This CDR3 has 14 residues. The V gene's germline CDR1 is SGHRS and CDR2 YFSETQ. The CDR3 loop reads CTSRPGTGNSPLHF. CDR3 DNA: TGCACCAGCAGACCCGGGACAGGGAACTCACCCCTCCACTTT.

The table lists this clonotype with a few counts. The chain joins TRBV7-2 to TRBJ2-5, with D perhaps TRBD1 (6 bases). V gave up 5 bases and J gave up 1 base, with 11 bases separating them. Germline V gene sequence: CDR1 SGHTA, CDR2 FQGNSA. The CDR3 has 14 amino acids. The CDR3 nucleotides read TGTACCAGCAGCAAAGACAGGAGCCAAGAGACCCAGTACTTC. Its translation: CTSSKDRSQETQYF. Full variable domain (remainder filled in from reference TRBV7-2 and TRBJ2-5): GAGVSQSPSNKVTEKGKDVELRCDPISGHTALYWYRQSLGQGLEFLIYFQGNSAPDKSGLPSDRFSAERTGGSVSTLTIQRTQQEDSAVYLCTSSKDRSQETQYFGPGTRLLVL.

This clonotype turned up a few times. The chain recombines TRBV4-2 with TRBJ1-2, with D perhaps matching TRBD1 (6 bases). Trimming removed 2 bases at V and 3 bases at J, with 16 bases between. Per germline, CDR1 LGHNA and CDR2 YNFKEQ. The CDR3 runs 16 residues. This CDR3 reads CASSQRSTGLDYGYTF. In DNA, the CDR3 is TGTGCCAGCAGCCAAAGATCGACAGGTTTGGACTATGGCTACACCTTC.

This clonotype was picked up a small number of times. The V gene is TRBV24-1, the J gene TRBJ2-1, with D uncertain. The CDR3 length is 12 residues. Looked up from germline, CDR1 is KGHDR and CDR2 is SFDVKD. Trimming left V 5 bases short and J 8 bases short, with 9 bases between. The CDR3 sequence: CATSAALDEQFF. The CDR3 DNA sequence: TGTGCCACCAGTGCCGCGTTAGATGAGCAGTTCTTC.

The J gene is TRBJ1-5, the V gene TRBV12-3 or TRBV12-4, with D perhaps TRBD1 (6 bases). The CDR3 consists of 17 residues. Trimming removed 7 bases at V and 2 bases at J, with 21 bases between. The CDR3 nucleotides are TGTGCCAGCAAGGTTGGGGGCCAGGGGAGAGGCAATCAGCCCCAGCATTTT. Its translation: CASKVGGQGRGNQPQHF.

The V gene is TRBV2, the J gene TRBJ2-7; D might be TRBD2 (5 bases). CDR3 length: 15 residues. Per the germline V gene, CDR1 is SNHLY and CDR2 is FYNNEI. Trimming cost V 4 bases and J 2 bases, with 15 bases left between them. The CDR3 reads CASSVLGRGAYEQYF. The CDR3 DNA follows: TGTGCCAGCAGTGTCCTCGGCCGGGGTGCCTACGAGCAGTACTTC.

Notes on this clonotype: A much larger clone lies one base from this, so it may be a read error. J is TRBJ2-7 and V is TRBV20-1; D might be TRBD2 (5 bases). The CDR3 extends over 15 amino acids. Germline loops: CDR1 DFQATT, CDR2 SNEGSKA (reference sequence). V was trimmed by 0 bases and J by 8 bases, leaving 20 bases between them. The CDR3 here is CSARDRAGEKSKQYF. The CDR3 DNA follows: TGCAGTGCTAGAGATAGGGCCGGGGAAAAGTCGAAGCAGTACTTC.

The chain joins TRBV4-1 to TRBJ1-5; D is possibly TRBD1 (5 bases). CDR1 and CDR2 from the germline V gene are MGHRA and YSYEKL. V was cut by 1 base and J by 1 base, with 11 bases left in between. This CDR3 comprises 16 residues. CDR3 amino acids: CASSQGRGKSNQPQHF. CDR3 nucleotides: TGCGCCAGCAGCCAAGGTCGGGGGAAAAGCAATCAGCCCCAGCATTTT.

This clonotype was seen only a few times. In DNA, the CDR3 is TGCAGTGCAAGGATGGACAGGGGGGAGGGTGGCTACACCTTC. Translating it yields CSARMDRGEGGYTF. The chain uses TRBV20-1 and TRBJ1-2, with 10 nucleotides matching TRBD1. The CDR3 contains 14 residues. Trimming removed 6 bases from V and 7 bases from J; junction bases left unmatched: 11. Germline CDR1 and CDR2: DFQATT and SNEGSKA (reference sequence).

This clonotype has only a few counts. V is TRBV7-2 and J is TRBJ1-6; D possibly corresponds to TRBD1 (5 bases). Trimming left V 1 base short and J 10 bases short, with 11 bases between. Germline-derived CDR1 and CDR2 are SGHTA and FQGNSA. There are 14 residues in the CDR3. As DNA, the CDR3 is TGTGCCAGCAGCTTAGAGGGGTCTAGGTCACCCCTCCACTTT. Its translation: CASSLEGSRSPLHF.

The table lists this clonotype with a few counts. In DNA form, the CDR3 reads TGTGCCAGCAGCTTACAGGACGAGCGGGATGAGCAGTTCTTC. Its protein is CASSLQDERDEQFF. The chain uses TRBV7-8 and TRBJ2-1, with D tentatively TRBD2 (6 bases). V was trimmed by 2 bases and J by 8 bases, leaving 13 bases between them. Germline V gene data show CDR1 as SGHVS and CDR2 as FQNEAQ. This CDR3 comprises 14 residues.

The sample holds a few counts of this clonotype. The chain has TRBV6-2 or TRBV6-3 and TRBJ2-2; D gene unclear. The CDR3 is 15 residues long. Germline V CDR1 and CDR2: MNHEY, SVGEGT. V lost 1 base to trimming and J lost 0 bases, with 6 bases between them. CDR3 sequence (DNA): TGTGCCAGCAGTTACTTTCCGACGAACACCGGGGAGCTGTTTTTT. Its translation: CASSYFPTNTGELFF.

V and J are TRBV5-6 and TRBJ1-2, with D possibly matching TRBD1 (6 bases). V lost 1 base and J lost 2, with 9 bases in between. The CDR3 extends over 14 amino acids. CDR1 and CDR2 from the germline V gene are SGHDT and YYEEEE. CDR3 in amino acids: CASSLKDSNYGYTF. DNA for the CDR3: TGTGCCAGCAGCTTGAAGGACAGCAACTATGGCTACACCTTC. The variable domain in full, completed from reference TRBV5-6 and TRBJ1-2, reads DAGVTQSPTHLIKTRGQQVTLRCSPKSGHDTVSWYQQALGQGPQFIFQYYEEEERQRGNFPDRFSGHQFPNYSSELNVNALLLGDSALYLCASSLKDSNYGYTFGSGTRLTVV.

This clonotype appeared a few times. This chain joins TRBV4-1 and TRBJ1-6, with 7 bases aligning to TRBD1. V gave up 0 bases and J gave up 8 bases; unmatched junction bases: 16. Germline loops: CDR1 MGHRA, CDR2 YSYEKL. This CDR3 contains 19 residues. The CDR3 protein is CASSQDRGGTAGAYSPLHF. In nucleotides, the CDR3 is TGCGCCAGCAGCCAAGATCGAGGGGGGACAGCCGGGGCGTATTCACCCCTCCACTTT.

This clonotype appeared a few times. V and J are TRBV5-8 and TRBJ2-5; tentatively, D is TRBD1 (5 bases). V was trimmed by 7 bases and J by 2 bases, leaving 12 bases between them. Germline V gene data show CDR1 as SGHTS and CDR2 as YDEGEE. This CDR3 is built from 13 residues. The CDR3 is CASLWGGQETQYF. The DNA of the CDR3 is TGTGCCAGCCTCTGGGGCGGACAAGAGACCCAGTACTTC.

Only a few counts were recorded for this clonotype. The rearrangement uses TRBV30 and TRBJ2-7; D possibly uses TRBD1 or TRBD2 (6 bases each). The CDR3 is made up of 13 amino acids. Trimming took off 4 bases at V and 5 bases at J, with 15 bases between the two ends. Germline assignment: CDR1 GTSNPN and CDR2 SVGIG (reference sequence). CDR3 bases: TGTGCCTGGACCGGTGGGGGGCTCAACGAGCAGTACTTC. It yields the protein CAWTGGGLNEQYF.

This clonotype was seen a single time. This chain uses TRBV27 with TRBJ2-1, with 11 nucleotides matching TRBD2. The V gene end was trimmed by 0 bases and the J gene end by 0 bases; junction bases not matched to a gene: 13. CDR1 is MNHEY, CDR2 SMNVEV, per germline (reference sequence). The CDR3 contains 21 residues. The CDR3 nucleotides read TGTGCCAGCAGTTTATCGGGGCCGGGACTAGCGGCACGAAGCTCCTACAATGAGCAGTTCTTC. It translates to CASSLSGPGLAARSSYNEQFF.

The chain carries TRBV3-1 and TRBJ2-7, with D uncertain. V lost 6 bases, J lost 3 bases, and 12 bases lay in between. Germline CDR1 LGHDT, CDR2 YNNKEL (reference sequence). CDR3 length: 13 residues. The CDR3 here is CASSKDGYYEQYF. CDR3 DNA: TGTGCCAGCAGTAAAGACGGATACTACGAGCAGTACTTC.

V usage is TRBV6-6 and J usage is TRBJ2-7; the D gene is possibly TRBD2 (6 bases). This CDR3 contains 14 residues. The V end was cut by 6 bases, the J end by 0 bases, with 12 bases between. Germline CDR1 is MNHNY and CDR2 is SVGAGI (reference sequence). CDR3 nucleotides: TGTGCCAGCAGCCACGGGGGAAACTCCTACGAGCAGTACTTC. Translated, it gives CASSHGGNSYEQYF.

This clonotype was counted at least ten times. The rearrangement joins TRBV20-1 to TRBJ2-1; no clear D gene. The germline gives CDR1 DFQATT, CDR2 SNEGSKA (reference sequence). The V end was cut by 5 bases, the J end by 3 bases, with 2 bases between. The CDR3 totals 10 residues. The CDR3 reads CSALYNEQFF. CDR3 in DNA: TGCAGTGCTCTCTACAATGAGCAGTTCTTC.

A few counts support this clonotype. The rearrangement uses TRBV12-3 or TRBV12-4 and TRBJ1-1; the D is unclear. The CDR3 contains 13 residues. V lost 3 bases and J 1 base, leaving 6 bases between the germline ends. The CDR3 here is CASSFQKNTEAFF. The CDR3 DNA reads TGTGCCAGCAGTTTCCAGAAGAACACTGAAGCTTTCTTT.